This T cell receptor beta chain came from a study of T cell responses to AZD1222 COVID-19 vaccine. About the research overall: It was second doses at about 4 or about 12 weeks that were pooled.

In regard to this clone: Antigen specificity is unknown.

Study-wide points: Donor demographics were predominantly white British with a female majority; clonal diversity may be underestimated. The reported proportion of spike-specific TCRs targeting unmutated variant regions was nearly half.

The CDR3 has 13 amino acids. With 6 bases clipped from V and 9 bases from J, the junction kept 10 bases outside the gene matches. Germline assignment: CDR1 ENHRY and CDR2 SYGVKD. Assay: immunoSEQ multiplex PCR; the TCRdb copy retains only in-frame clones and omits some. The sample records around 78,000 clones, about 84% being singletons. This specimen consisted of peripheral blood, obtained on day 0 of AZD1222 vaccination. The chain combines TRBV10-3 with TRBJ2-5; 7 bases align to TRBD1. The clonotype was recovered from an adult in good health. The CDR3 nucleotides read TGTGCCATCAGCCATAACAGGGGTGAGGCCCAGTACTTC. Its protein product is CAISHNRGEAQYF.